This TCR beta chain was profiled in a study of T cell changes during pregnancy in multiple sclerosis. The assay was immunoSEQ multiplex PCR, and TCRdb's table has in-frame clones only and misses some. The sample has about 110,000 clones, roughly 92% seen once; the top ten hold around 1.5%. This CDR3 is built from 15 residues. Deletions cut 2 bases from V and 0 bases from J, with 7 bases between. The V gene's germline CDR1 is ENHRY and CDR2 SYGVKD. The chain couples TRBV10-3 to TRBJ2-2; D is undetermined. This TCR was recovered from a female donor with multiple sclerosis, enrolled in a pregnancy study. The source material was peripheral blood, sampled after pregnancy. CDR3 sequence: CAISEKRSNTGELFF. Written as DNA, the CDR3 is TGTGCCATCAGTGAGAAGAGGTCGAACACCGGGGAGCTGTTTTTT.